This is a list of T cell receptor beta chains from one sample in a study of tumor and adjacent non-tumor tissue in lung cancer. TCRdb independently ran MiXCR on the multiplex PCR reads; one entry per CDR3 protein. The sample has some 200,000 distinct CDR3 sequences; 60% to 85% are singletons. The sample comprised lung tumor tissue. These receptors were taken from a man aged 60 to 69 with non-small cell lung cancer. The CDR3 runs from the conserved cysteine through the conserved F or W. Each record gives: V gene, J gene, D gene, clone size, CDR3 protein, CDR3 DNA. A D gene is named only where the DNA matches it firmly. Clone size appears in some rows only: once, few, many, or a class for an expanded clone.

V: TRBV6-2/TRBV6-3; J: TRBJ2-1; D: TRBD2; size: once; CDR3: CASSYVASGRDEKFF; DNA: TGTGCCAGCAGTTACGTTGCTAGCGGACGGGATGAGAAGTTCTTC
V: TRBV4-1; J: TRBJ1-2; D: NA; size: NA; CDR3: CASSQVGLSSGGYTF; DNA: TGCGCCAGCAGCCAAGTTGGGTTGTCCTCGGGGGGCTACACCTTC
V: TRBV11-3; J: TRBJ2-3; D: NA; size: NA; CDR3: CASSLGLESSIDTQYF; DNA: TGTGCCAGCAGCTTAGGACTTGAAAGCAGTATAGATACGCAATATTTT
V: TRBV6-5; J: TRBJ2-5; D: TRBD1; size: NA; CDR3: CDSSYSIGQGGETQYF; DNA: TGTGACAGCAGTTACTCGATCGGACAGGGGGGAGAGACCCAGTACTTC
V: TRBV5-1; J: TRBJ2-3; D: TRBD2; size: NA; CDR3: CTSSSTSGRTDTQYF; DNA: TGCACCAGCAGCTCCACGAGCGGGAGGACAGATACGCAGTATTTT
V: TRBV11-2; J: TRBJ1-2; D: NA; size: NA; CDR3: CACNPDGFYGYTF; DNA: TGTGCCTGCAACCCTGACGGATTCTATGGCTACACCTTC
V: TRBV5-1; J: TRBJ2-5; D: NA; size: few; CDR3: CASSQGGNNGETQYF; DNA: TGCGCCAGCAGCCAAGGGGGTAATAATGGGGAGACCCAGTACTTC
V: TRBV10-1; J: TRBJ2-1; D: NA; size: NA; CDR3: CASCENPDSYNEQFF; DNA: TGTGCCAGCTGTGAAAATCCAGATTCCTACAATGAGCAGTTCTTC
V: TRBV4-3; J: TRBJ2-1; D: TRBD2; size: NA; CDR3: CASSQDAGGLNSYNEQFF; DNA: TGCGCCAGCAGCCAAGACGCGGGAGGGCTAAACTCCTACAATGAGCAGTTCTTC
V: TRBV29-1; J: TRBJ2-2; D: NA; size: NA; CDR3: CSVGQSAEVLFF; DNA: TGCAGCGTCGGACAGAGCGCCGAGGTGCTGTTTTTT
V: TRBV4-3; J: TRBJ2-5; D: NA; size: NA; CDR3: CASSQDSEAEDTQCF; DNA: TGCGCCAGCAGCCAAGATTCAGAAGCGGAAGATACCCAGTGCTTC
V: TRBV5-6; J: TRBJ2-3; D: NA; size: NA; CDR3: CASSLVDTRYF; DNA: TGTGCCAGCAGCTTGGTGGATACGCGGTATTTT